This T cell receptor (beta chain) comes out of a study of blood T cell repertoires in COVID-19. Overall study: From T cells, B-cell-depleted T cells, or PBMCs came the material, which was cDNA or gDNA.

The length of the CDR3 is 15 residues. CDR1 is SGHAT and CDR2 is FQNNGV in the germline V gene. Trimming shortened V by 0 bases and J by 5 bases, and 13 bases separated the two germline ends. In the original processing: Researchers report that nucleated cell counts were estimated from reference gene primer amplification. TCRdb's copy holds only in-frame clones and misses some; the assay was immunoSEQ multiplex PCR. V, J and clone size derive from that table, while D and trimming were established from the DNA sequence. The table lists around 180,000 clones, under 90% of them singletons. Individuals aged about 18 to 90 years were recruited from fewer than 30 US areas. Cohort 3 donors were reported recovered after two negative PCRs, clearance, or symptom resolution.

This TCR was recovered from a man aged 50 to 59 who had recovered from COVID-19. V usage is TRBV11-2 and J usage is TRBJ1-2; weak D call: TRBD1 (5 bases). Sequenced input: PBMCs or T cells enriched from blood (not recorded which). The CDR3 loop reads CASSLDRVGLYGYTF. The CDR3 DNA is TGTGCCAGCAGCTTAGACAGGGTAGGATTGTATGGCTACACCTTC.